This T cell receptor beta chain was profiled in a study of cytomegalovirus exposure and HLA in healthy donors. Broader study findings: Reportedly, TCR beta sequences accurately predicted HLA-A and HLA-B alleles in most subjects. Some V segments, including TRBV6-2 and TRBV6-3, were excluded as indistinguishable. There were reportedly fewer N-insertions in an Asian-associated ancestry cluster than the roughly 700-donor mean, in a later analysis.

The germline gives CDR1 SEHNR, CDR2 FQNEAQ (reference sequence). The CDR3 is made up of 14 amino acids. Trimming pared 2 bases from V and 4 bases from J, leaving 11 bases between. Of note for this clone: Its antigen is unknown.

Use of 60 Vbeta and 13 Jbeta primers characterized the PCR. The method was immunoSEQ multiplex PCR; TCRdb's version includes in-frame clones alone and lacks a portion of them. The table shows about 230,000 clones, with roughly 85% occurring only once. The chain joins TRBV7-9 to TRBJ2-5, with a tentative D call TRBD2 (5 bases). Sequenced material: PBMCs. The receptor was derived from a girl aged 2-10 years in good health and CMV-seronegative. Here the CDR3 DNA reads TGTGCCAGCAGCTTACGGGGAGCGGCAGAGACCCAGTACTTC. Translating it yields CASSLRGAAETQYF. Filled out from reference TRBV7-9 and TRBJ2-5, the complete variable domain reads DTGVSQNPRHKITKRGQNVTFRCDPISEHNRLYWYRQTLGQGPEFLTYFQNEAQLEKSRLLSDRFSAERPKGSFSTLEIQRTEQGDSAMYLCASSLRGAAETQYFGPGTRLLVL.